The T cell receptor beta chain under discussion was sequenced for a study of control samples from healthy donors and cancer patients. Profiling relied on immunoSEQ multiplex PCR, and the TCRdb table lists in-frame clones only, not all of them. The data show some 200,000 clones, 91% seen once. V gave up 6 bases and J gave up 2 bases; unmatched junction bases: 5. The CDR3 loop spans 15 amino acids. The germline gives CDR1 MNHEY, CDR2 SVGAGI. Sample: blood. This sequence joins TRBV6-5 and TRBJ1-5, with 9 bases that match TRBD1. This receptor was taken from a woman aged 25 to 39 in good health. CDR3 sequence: CASSSTGGGNQPQHF. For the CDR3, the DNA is TGTGCCAGCAGCTCCACAGGGGGCGGCAATCAGCCCCAGCATTTT.